This T cell receptor (beta chain) comes out of a study of T cell repertoires in cytomegalovirus infection. In regard to this clonotype: Its antigen is currently unknown. A read error may explain this, as a much larger clone is one base away.

The study's findings and limits: CMV carriers with the relevant HLA were identified by cumulative public TCR beta family frequency. Dominant in the ex vivo response were TCR beta clonotypes restricted by HLA-C and specific for CMV.

Using its own MiXCR run on the reads, TCRdb lists one record per CDR3 protein. The sample lists about 330,000 distinct CDR3 sequences; over 7.5% were seen once. The CDR3 covers 14 residues. The V gene's germline CDR1 is SGHVS and CDR2 FNYEAQ. Specimen: PBMCs. The receptor comes from a human donor in good health (CMV status not recorded). Some clones in this sample may be carry-over from other donors' samples. The V call is TRBV7-6, the J call TRBJ2-6; the D is unclear. The DNA of the CDR3 is TGTGACAGCAGCTTAGCCTCTGGGGCCAACGTCCTGACTTTC. Translating it yields CDSSLASGANVLTF.